This paragraph covers one T cell receptor (beta chain) sequence. Its antigen is undetermined. The sample comes from a study of cytomegalovirus exposure and HLA in healthy donors. The CDR3 is 13 amino acids. Per the germline V gene, CDR1 is SGHRS and CDR2 is YFSETQ. The PCR employed 60 Vbeta primers together with 13 Jbeta primers. Clones were read by immunoSEQ multiplex PCR, and TCRdb kept only the in-frame ones, dropping some. The sample contains under 170,000 clones, around 75% of which appear only once. Findings and limits, study-wide: In a later analysis, V- and J-gene trimming of beta chains associated with a DCLRE1C missense variant, replicated independently.

Healthy people donating bone marrow made up the donors. The chain employs TRBV5-1 and TRBJ2-5, with D unresolved. Judging by the DNA end, TRBJ2-7 fits better; the J call may be wrong. The source material was PBMCs. The source is a human donor in good health. The CDR3 reads CASSLYSTYEQYF. DNA for the CDR3: TGCGCCAGCAGCTTGTACAGTACCTACGAGCAGTACTTC.